Each of the 32 T cell receptor beta chains below was sequenced from the same sample in a study of blood T cell repertoires in COVID-19. Data came from immunoSEQ multiplex PCR; TCRdb stores just in-frame clones and leaves some out. The data show approximately 200,000 clones, with 70% to 90% seen just once and around 0.89% held by the top ten. Sequencing input: peripheral blood. These receptors were collected from a man aged 35 to 55 with acute or convalescent COVID-19.

The V call is TRBV25-1, the J call TRBJ1-2, with no clear D. Deletions cut 6 bases from V and 3 bases from J, with 5 bases between. The CDR3 runs 11 residues. Germline V gene sequence: CDR1 MGHDK, CDR2 SYGVNS. CDR3 amino acids: CASRRDYGYTF. The CDR3, as DNA: TGTGCCAGCAGGCGGGACTATGGCTACACCTTC.

The V and J genes are TRBV29-1 and TRBJ1-1; tentatively, D is TRBD1 (6 bases). This CDR3 contains 13 residues. Germline CDR1 SQVTM, CDR2 ANQGSEA. V lost 4 bases and J lost 2, with 11 bases in between. CDR3 in DNA: TGCAGCGTTGCGACAGGTAAAAACACTGAAGCTTTCTTT. This encodes CSVATGKNTEAFF. Full variable domain (outside the CDR3, taken from reference TRBV29-1 and TRBJ1-1): SAVISQKPSRDICQRGTSLTIQCQVDSQVTMMFWYRQQPGQSLTLIATANQGSEATYESGFVIDKFPISRPNLTFSTLTVSNMSPEDSSIYLCSVATGKNTEAFFGQGTRLTVV.

The V and J genes are TRBV12-5 and TRBJ1-5; TRBD1 matches 7 bases. This CDR3 region has 14 residues. The V gene's germline CDR1 is LGHNT and CDR2 FRNRAP. Trimming cost V 1 base and J 7 bases; bases outside gene matches: 4. The CDR3 reads CASGLGQGGQPQHF. The CDR3 nucleotides are TGTGCTAGTGGTTTGGGACAGGGTGGGCAGCCCCAGCATTTT.

V gene TRBV19 combines with J gene TRBJ2-7; 9 nucleotides match TRBD1. J gave up 5 bases and V 9 bases, and 14 bases lay outside the gene matches. CDR1 is LNHDA and CDR2 is SQIVND in the germline V gene (reference sequence). This CDR3 has 15 amino acids. CDR3 loop: CASTLTGTGPNEQYF. CDR3 sequence (DNA): TGTGCCAGCACACTGACCGGGACAGGGCCCAACGAGCAGTACTTC.

The chain has TRBV11-2 and TRBJ2-7, with 9 bases matching TRBD2. CDR3 length equals 15 residues. The V gene end was trimmed by 2 bases and the J gene end by 2 bases; junction bases not matched to a gene: 4. Germline V lookup: CDR1 SGHAT, CDR2 FQNNGV. CDR3 nucleotides: TGTGCCAGCAGCTTAACTAGCGGGTGGCCCTACGAGCAGTACTTC. It encodes CASSLTSGWPYEQYF.

This chain uses TRBV30 with TRBJ2-7, with a weak D call TRBD1 (6 bases). Deletions cut 1 base from V and 0 bases from J, with 13 bases between. Germline-derived CDR1 and CDR2 are GTSNPN and SVGIG (reference sequence). The CDR3 runs 15 residues. CDR3 amino acids: CAWSGQDRDSYEQYF. The DNA for the CDR3 is TGTGCCTGGAGTGGCCAGGACAGAGACTCCTACGAGCAGTACTTC.

V and J are TRBV12-3 or TRBV12-4 and TRBJ1-5; D is perhaps TRBD1 (5 bases). The CDR3 has 12 amino acids. The germline V and J ends were trimmed by 5 bases and 6 bases, with 8 bases remaining between them. This CDR3 is CASSLGGQPQHF. CDR3 DNA sequence: TGTGCCAGCAGTCTGGGGGGTCAGCCCCAGCATTTT.

V and J are TRBV2 and TRBJ1-3; D remains unclear. CDR1 is SNHLY, CDR2 FYNNEI, per germline. The CDR3 is 12 amino acids. Between the trimmed V and J ends, which lost 10 bases and 2 bases, there was a span of 9 bases. The DNA of the CDR3 is TGTGCCACCTCCCCAGCTGGAAACACCATATATTTT. Translated: CATSPAGNTIYF. The full variable domain, its missing parts supplied by reference TRBV2 and TRBJ1-3, is EPEVTQTPSHQVTQMGQEVILRCVPISNHLYFYWYRQILGQKVEFLVSFYNNEISEKSEIFDDQFSVERPDGSNFTLKIRSTKLEDSAMYFCATSPAGNTIYFGEGSWLTVV.

This chain links TRBV30 with TRBJ1-1, with 9 bases fitting TRBD1. The CDR3 is 13 residues long. The germline V gene encodes CDR1 GTSNPN and CDR2 SVGIG (reference sequence). Germline trimming cut 5 bases from V and 7 bases from J; bases unmatched to any gene: 8. Here the CDR3 reads CAWGDRVTGEAFF. CDR3 nucleotide sequence: TGTGCCTGGGGGGACAGGGTGACCGGTGAAGCTTTCTTT.

The J gene is TRBJ1-1, the V gene TRBV2; D is undetermined. Trimming took off 3 bases at V and 5 bases at J, with 7 bases between the two ends. The CDR3 is 12 amino acids. CDR1 and CDR2 (germline): SNHLY, FYNNEI. The CDR3 spells CASSEAETEAFF. The CDR3 nucleotides are TGTGCCAGCAGTGAGGCGGAGACTGAAGCTTTCTTT.

The rearrangement uses TRBV14 and TRBJ1-1; D may be TRBD1 (5 bases). Germline-derived CDR1 and CDR2 are SGHDN and FVKESK. V was pared by 2 bases and J by 4 bases, with 8 bases between. This CDR3 has 13 amino acids. CDR3 bases: TGTGCCAGCAGCCAACAAGGGGCCACTGAAGCTTTCTTT. Amino acids: CASSQQGATEAFF.

The rearrangement links TRBV19 to TRBJ1-1, with D unclear. CDR3 length: 13 residues. Germline-derived CDR1 and CDR2 are LNHDA and SQIVND (reference sequence). V was trimmed by 3 bases and J by 0 bases, leaving 5 bases between them. The CDR3 nucleotides are TGTGCCAGTAGTATTGAGGTGAACACTGAAGCTTTCTTT. It is translated as CASSIEVNTEAFF.

CDR3 nucleotides: TGTGCCACCAGCCCGGGACAAGCCTCTGGAAACACCATATATTTT. This encodes CATSPGQASGNTIYF. The chain combines TRBV24-1 with TRBJ1-3; D might be TRBD1 (6 bases). This CDR3 has 15 residues. CDR1 KGHDR and CDR2 SFDVKD come from the germline V gene. Trimming pared 7 bases from V and 0 bases from J, leaving 12 bases between.

This chain uses TRBV27 with TRBJ1-1; TRBD1 might be the D (5 bases). The V end was cut by 6 bases, the J end by 1 base, with 12 bases between. CDR3 size: 14 residues. Germline V gene sequence: CDR1 MNHEY, CDR2 SMNVEV (reference sequence). The CDR3 nucleotides are TGTGCCAGCAGGGGGCTGGGCTGGAACACTGAAGCTTTCTTT. Translating it yields CASRGLGWNTEAFF.

V usage is TRBV4-3 and J usage is TRBJ2-5; 10 bases align to TRBD2. The CDR3 is 17 amino acids. V gave up 2 bases and J gave up 2 bases; unmatched junction bases: 8. CDR1 LGHNA and CDR2 YSLEER come from the germline V gene. The CDR3 region has the DNA TGCGCCAGCAGCCAAATGGCGGATAGCGGGGGGCAAGAGACCCAGTACTTC. Translation gives CASSQMADSGGQETQYF.

CDR3: CASRPTTRWPQHEQFF. In DNA form, the CDR3 reads TGTGCCAGCAGGCCTACCACGAGGTGGCCCCAACATGAGCAGTTCTTC. The chain combines TRBV6-2 or TRBV6-3 with TRBJ2-1; D call uncertain. The V gene's germline CDR1 is MNHEY and CDR2 SVGEGT. This CDR3 is built from 16 residues. V lost 6 bases, J lost 8 bases, and 23 bases lay in between.

The V gene is TRBV5-5, the J gene TRBJ1-2, with D possibly TRBD1 on 6 matching bases. The length of the CDR3 is 15 residues. Deletions cut 4 bases from V and 0 bases from J, with 13 bases between. Germline CDR1 is SGHKS and CDR2 is YYEKEE (reference sequence). This CDR3 is CASSTTGSTNYGYTF. The CDR3 nucleotides read TGTGCCAGCAGCACAACAGGGAGTACTAACTATGGCTACACCTTC.

The CDR3 loop is CASGQGLGQPQHF. The CDR3 nucleotides read TGTGCCAGCGGACAGGGGCTGGGTCAGCCCCAGCATTTT. This sequence joins TRBV6-5 and TRBJ1-5; 9 bases map to TRBD1. The CDR3 loop spans 13 amino acids. Trimming at V came to 8 bases and at J to 6 bases, leaving 5 bases not matched to a gene. Germline-derived CDR1 and CDR2 are MNHEY and SVGAGI.

The chain employs TRBV18 and TRBJ2-1; TRBD2 matches 12 bases. The CDR3 runs 15 residues. V gave up 3 bases and J gave up 7 bases; unmatched junction bases: 4. CDR1 KGHSH and CDR2 LQKENI come from the germline V gene. This chain's CDR3 is CASSPGTSGRNEQFF. The CDR3 nucleotides read TGTGCCAGCTCACCCGGGACTAGCGGGCGGAATGAGCAGTTCTTC. Together with reference TRBV18 and TRBJ2-1, the CDR3 gives the full variable domain: NAGVMQNPRHLVRRRGQEARLRCSPMKGHSHVYWYRQLPEEGLKFMVYLQKENIIDESGMPKERFSAEFPKEGPSILRIQQVVRGDSAAYFCASSPGTSGRNEQFFGPGTRLTVL.

The V and J genes are TRBV10-3 and TRBJ2-2; 10 bases line up with TRBD1. This CDR3 comprises 17 residues. Germline CDR1 is ENHRY and CDR2 is SYGVKD. V gave up 10 bases and J gave up 3 bases; unmatched junction bases: 14. The CDR3 sequence: CATCPRGGQGDTGELFF. CDR3 in DNA: TGTGCCACCTGCCCGAGGGGAGGACAGGGGGACACCGGGGAGCTGTTTTTT.

This clone has a single count. This chain uses TRBV27 with TRBJ2-1, with 8 bases lining up with TRBD2. Germline V gene data show CDR1 as MNHEY and CDR2 as SMNVEV (reference sequence). The CDR3 extends over 17 amino acids. J lost 2 bases, V lost 5 bases, and 11 bases had no gene match. Here the CDR3 DNA reads TGTGCCAGCAGTCCCCCACGGGGGGGGGCCCCCTACAATGAGCAGTTCTTC. Translated: CASSPPRGGAPYNEQFF.

CDR3 sequence (DNA): TGCGCCAGCAGCCCTCGTGATAGCGGGGTGAGCTCCTACAATGAGCAGTTCTTC. Protein sequence: CASSPRDSGVSSYNEQFF. The chain employs TRBV4-1 and TRBJ2-1; 8 bases are shared with TRBD2. V dropped 4 bases and J dropped 0; count of bases not matched to a gene: 11. This CDR3 contains 18 residues. Germline-derived CDR1 and CDR2 are MGHRA and YSYEKL.

The chain links TRBV6-1 to TRBJ1-2; D gene ambiguous. The CDR3 sequence is 13 residues long. CDR1 and CDR2 (germline): MNHNS, SASEGT. V was shortened by 2 bases and J by 2 bases, with 6 bases between the two germline ends. The CDR3 nucleotides are TGTGCCAGCAGTGAAAACAGAAACTATGGCTACACCTTC. Translated: CASSENRNYGYTF.

The chain employs TRBV18 and TRBJ1-1; no definite D call. The CDR3 length is 15 residues. V lost 2 bases to trimming and J lost 11 bases, with 21 bases between them. Germline CDR1 is KGHSH and CDR2 is LQKENI. The CDR3 protein is CASSPELPPTGGAFF. CDR3 nucleotides: TGTGCCAGCTCACCAGAACTACCTCCAACGGGTGGGGCTTTCTTT.

The V and J genes are TRBV28 and TRBJ2-1; D perhaps matches TRBD2 (6 bases). V shed 3 bases and J shed 9 bases, with 15 bases lying between them. This CDR3 spans 14 amino acids. Germline values: CDR1 MDHEN, CDR2 SYDVKM. This CDR3 is CASSFQRVGLEQFF. Written as DNA, the CDR3 is TGTGCCAGCAGTTTTCAGCGGGTGGGTCTTGAGCAGTTCTTC.

The rearrangement links TRBV5-1 to TRBJ1-1; perhaps TRBD1 as D (6 bases). V lost 2 bases and J lost 0, with 11 bases in between. The CDR3 length is 15 residues. CDR1 SGHRS and CDR2 YFSETQ come from the germline V gene. CDR3 DNA: TGCGCCAGCAGCTTCGAGGACAGCATGAACACTGAAGCTTTCTTT. Translated: CASSFEDSMNTEAFF.

The V and J genes are TRBV11-2 and TRBJ2-3; perhaps TRBD2 as D (6 bases). V dropped 2 bases and J dropped 4 bases, with 16 bases sitting between them. CDR3 length: 16 amino acids. Germline assignment: CDR1 SGHAT and CDR2 FQNNGV. This CDR3 reads CASSLLAGSGSDTQYF. CDR3 DNA sequence: TGTGCCAGCAGCTTATTGGCGGGGTCAGGCTCAGATACGCAGTATTTT.

V is TRBV25-1 and J is TRBJ2-2; 8 bases match TRBD1. The CDR3 is 14 amino acids. The junction had 11 bases not matched to a gene; V was cut back by 10 bases and J by 7 bases. Germline assignment: CDR1 MGHDK and CDR2 SYGVNS. The CDR3: CATLGDRTVGELFF. Here the CDR3 DNA reads TGTGCCACCCTGGGGGACAGGACTGTCGGGGAGCTGTTTTTT.

The chain recombines TRBV6-2 or TRBV6-3 with TRBJ1-2; D is perhaps TRBD1 (6 bases). The CDR3 runs 13 residues. V was clipped by 5 bases and J by 4 bases, with 11 bases between them. Germline CDR1 reads MNHEY; CDR2 reads SVGEGT. The CDR3 here is CASSQRGPYGYTF. DNA of the CDR3: TGTGCCAGCAGTCAGCGGGGGCCCTATGGCTACACCTTC.

This clone was recorded once. The rearrangement uses TRBV5-1 and TRBJ1-2; D perhaps matches TRBD1 (6 bases). Trimming shortened V by 5 bases and J by 2 bases, and 19 bases separated the two germline ends. CDR3 length: 16 residues. Germline lookup yields CDR1 SGHRS and CDR2 YFSETQ. Here the CDR3 DNA reads TGCGCCAGCAGTCGGACAGAGTCCTACATAAACTATGGCTACACCTTC. Its translation: CASSRTESYINYGYTF.

The gene calls are TRBV12-5 and TRBJ2-7; TRBD1 is a possible D gene (5 bases). Germline V gene lookup returns CDR1 LGHNT and CDR2 FRNRAP. This CDR3 is built from 13 residues. Between the trimmed V and J ends, which lost 7 bases and 3 bases, there was a span of 13 bases. This CDR3 is CASAKDRGYEQYF. In DNA form, the CDR3 reads TGTGCTAGTGCTAAAGACAGAGGCTACGAGCAGTACTTC.

The V gene is TRBV2, the J gene TRBJ1-6; D unclear. The CDR3 spans 15 residues. The V gene's germline CDR1 is SNHLY and CDR2 FYNNEI. V lost 4 bases and J 8 bases, leaving 15 bases between the germline ends. CDR3 sequence reads: CASSVSRVGDSPLHF. The CDR3 DNA sequence: TGTGCCAGCAGTGTATCGAGGGTCGGGGATTCACCCCTCCACTTT.